This entry lists 28 T cell receptor beta chains sequenced from one sample in a study of regulatory dendritic cells for organ transplantation. Generated by immunoSEQ multiplex PCR, the TCRdb table keeps only in-frame clones and is missing some. The table has under 30,000 clones, about 75% seen once. The specimen sequenced was memory CD4+ T cells from blood. Subset given: CD45RO+ memory T cells. Receptors originate from a human donor in good health.

The V and J genes are TRBV29-1 and TRBJ2-5, with 16 bases aligning to TRBD2. The junction had 9 bases not matched to a gene; V was cut back by 3 bases and J by 5 bases. Germline V gene data show CDR1 as SQVTM and CDR2 as ANQGSEA. This CDR3 comprises 17 residues. The CDR3 sequence: CSVERGLAGGPRETQYF. The CDR3 region has the DNA TGCAGCGTTGAGAGGGGACTAGCGGGAGGGCCGAGGGAGACCCAGTACTTC.

A single count supports this clone. V and J are TRBV28 and TRBJ1-4; the D gene is possibly TRBD1 (5 bases). This CDR3 comprises 14 residues. V was clipped by 2 bases and J by 8 bases, with 12 bases between them. CDR1 is MDHEN and CDR2 is SYDVKM in the germline V gene. As DNA, the CDR3 is TGTGCCAGCAGTTTAGCGGGGCAGGAGGAAAAACTGTTTTTT. Amino acid sequence: CASSLAGQEEKLFF. Combining the CDR3 with reference TRBV28 and TRBJ1-4 gives the whole variable domain DVKVTQSSRYLVKRTGEKVFLECVQDMDHENMFWYRQDPGLGLRLIYFSYDVKMKEKGDIPEGYSVSREKKERFSLILESASTNQTSMYLCASSLAGQEEKLFFGSGTQLSVL.

By proportion, this clone is medium-sized. This chain connects TRBV4-1 to TRBJ1-5; 8 nucleotides line up with TRBD1. The CDR3 totals 14 residues. V shed 1 base, J shed 10 bases, and the junction held 6 bases outside the gene matches. Germline V gene sequence: CDR1 MGHRA, CDR2 YSYEKL. CDR3 residues: CASSQGTQGVPQHF. As DNA, the CDR3 is TGCGCCAGCAGCCAAGGGACACAGGGGGTCCCCCAGCATTTT.

This sequence joins TRBV5-1 and TRBJ2-2; 11 bases line up with TRBD2. CDR1 is SGHRS, CDR2 YFSETQ, per germline. V lost 4 bases and J lost 7; bases outside the gene matches: 3. The length of the CDR3 is 14 residues. Written as DNA, the CDR3 is TGCGCCAGCAGCCCGACTAGCGGGGTCGGGGAGCTGTTTTTT. This gives the protein CASSPTSGVGELFF.

The genes are TRBV6-5 and TRBJ1-1; D perhaps matches TRBD1 (5 bases). The CDR3 loop spans 14 amino acids. Per germline, CDR1 MNHEY and CDR2 SVGAGI. Trimming removed 6 bases at V and 4 bases at J, with 15 bases between. As DNA, the CDR3 is TGTGCCAGCAGGGGGGTAGGGGCGAGCACTGAAGCTTTCTTT. This sequence encodes CASRGVGASTEAFF.

The gene calls are TRBV5-1 and TRBJ1-4, with TRBD1 as a possible D gene (6 bases). The CDR3 covers 15 residues. V dropped 4 bases and J dropped 8 bases, with 18 bases sitting between them. Germline CDR1 is SGHRS and CDR2 is YFSETQ. CDR3 nucleotide sequence: TGCGCCAGCAGCGCCCAACAGGGTGGAGGGGAAAAACTGTTTTTT. It specifies CASSAQQGGGEKLFF.

The V and J genes are TRBV2 and TRBJ2-3; D is ambiguous. V was cut by 7 bases and J by 4 bases, with 15 bases left in between. Germline-derived CDR1 and CDR2 are SNHLY and FYNNEI. The CDR3 runs to 14 residues. The CDR3 DNA sequence: TGTGCCAGCAAGGATACGCAAGGTGCAGATACGCAGTATTTT. It codes for CASKDTQGADTQYF.

This clone appeared once. The chain carries TRBV11-2 and TRBJ1-1, with 7 bases that match TRBD1. The CDR3 is 17 residues long. Trimming at V came to 1 base and at J to 4 bases, leaving 12 bases not matched to a gene. Germline V gives CDR1 SGHAT, CDR2 FQNNGV. The CDR3 DNA sequence: TGTGCCAGCAGCTTAGCAATCAGACAGGGCCGGAGCACTGAAGCTTTCTTT. This sequence encodes CASSLAIRQGRSTEAFF.

The chain employs TRBV4-2 and TRBJ2-1; TRBD2 agrees at 11 bases. V lost 3 bases, J lost 6 bases, and 7 bases stayed unmatched. The length of the CDR3 is 16 residues. The germline V gene has CDR1 LGHNA and CDR2 YNFKEQ. In DNA, the CDR3 is TGTGCCAGCAGCCAGCCGACTAGCGGGGAGATCAATGAGCAGTTCTTC. It specifies CASSQPTSGEINEQFF.

This rearrangement joins TRBV2 to TRBJ2-3, with D hard to call. V lost 2 bases, J lost 2 bases, and 11 bases lay in between. In germline, CDR1 is SNHLY, CDR2 FYNNEI. The CDR3 is made up of 15 amino acids. For the CDR3, the DNA is TGTGCCAGCAGTGAAATGAATCCGCTCACAGATACGCAGTATTTT. Residues: CASSEMNPLTDTQYF. The whole variable domain, remainder taken from reference TRBV2 and TRBJ2-3, is EPEVTQTPSHQVTQMGQEVILRCVPISNHLYFYWYRQILGQKVEFLVSFYNNEISEKSEIFDDQFSVERPDGSNFTLKIRSTKLEDSAMYFCASSEMNPLTDTQYFGPGTRLTVL.

Only one count was recorded for this clone. The V gene is TRBV7-2, the J gene TRBJ2-5; D may match TRBD1 or TRBD2 (5 bases each). The germline gives CDR1 SGHTA, CDR2 FQGNSA. Trimming removed 1 base from V and 2 bases from J, with 14 bases in between. The CDR3 has 16 residues. The CDR3 DNA follows: TGTGCCAGCAGCTTAGAGGGCAGGGTAGCGCAAGAGACCCAGTACTTC. Protein product: CASSLEGRVAQETQYF.

In its sample, this clone was seen a few times. The chain has TRBV28 and TRBJ1-4; 8 bases are shared with TRBD1. J gave up 5 bases and V 6 bases, and 2 bases lay outside the gene matches. This CDR3 has 13 amino acids. Germline CDR1 MDHEN, CDR2 SYDVKM. CDR3 DNA sequence: TGTGCCAGCAGCTCAGGGGGCAATGAAAAACTGTTTTTT. It specifies CASSSGGNEKLFF.

This chain uses TRBV5-4 with TRBJ2-7; a weak D match, TRBD1 (5 bases). Germline V gene sequence: CDR1 SGHNT, CDR2 YYREEE (reference sequence). The V end was cut by 0 bases, the J end by 2 bases, with 9 bases between. The length of the CDR3 is 14 residues. The CDR3 bases are TGTGCCAGCAGCTTGGATCTAGGGGCCTACGAGCAGTACTTC. Translation: CASSLDLGAYEQYF.

CDR3 in amino acids: CASSQVKGPATLNTEAFF. The CDR3 nucleotides are TGTGCCAGCAGCCAAGTTAAGGGGCCCGCTACCCTTAACACTGAAGCTTTCTTT. This rearrangement joins TRBV4-2 to TRBJ1-1; D might be TRBD1 (5 bases). V lost 1 base to trimming and J lost 2 bases, with 20 bases between them. Germline CDR1 LGHNA, CDR2 YNFKEQ. This CDR3 is 18 amino acids long.

V is TRBV14 and J is TRBJ1-2; 7 bases are shared with TRBD1. The CDR3 extends over 12 amino acids. CDR1 SGHDN and CDR2 FVKESK come from the germline V gene. The J segment lost 5 bases and the V segment lost 6 bases, leaving 3 bases of the junction unmatched. CDR3 amino acids: CASRLTGYGYTF. The CDR3 bases are TGTGCCAGCAGGCTGACAGGGTATGGCTACACCTTC.

The V call is TRBV7-3, the J call TRBJ2-2; a possible D gene is TRBD1 (6 bases). This CDR3 has 17 residues. The germline V gene encodes CDR1 SGHTA and CDR2 FQGTGA. V lost 2 bases and J 0 bases, leaving 13 bases between the germline ends. CDR3 residues: CASSLWQGMANTGELFF. The CDR3 DNA is TGTGCCAGCAGCTTATGGCAGGGGATGGCGAACACCGGGGAGCTGTTTTTT.

The chain links TRBV5-1 to TRBJ2-5; 7 bases align to TRBD2. The CDR3 loop spans 16 amino acids. Germline V gene data show CDR1 as SGHRS and CDR2 as YFSETQ. Trimming took 2 bases from V and 2 from J; bases not matched to a gene: 9. The CDR3 here is CASSFPSGGSQETQYF. DNA of the CDR3: TGCGCCAGCAGCTTCCCCTCGGGGGGTAGTCAAGAGACCCAGTACTTC.

This clone was counted a few times. The chain uses TRBV7-9 and TRBJ1-6; D is possibly TRBD1 (5 bases). The CDR3 is made up of 13 amino acids. V lost 6 bases to trimming and J lost 7 bases, with 10 bases between them. The V gene's germline CDR1 is SEHNR and CDR2 FQNEAQ (reference sequence). The CDR3 loop is CASSRGTNSPLHF. The CDR3 region has the DNA TGTGCCAGCAGTCGGGGGACCAATTCACCCCTCCACTTT.

This clone has a handful of counts. The chain employs TRBV6-5 and TRBJ1-3, with D perhaps matching TRBD1 (6 bases). V was pared by 5 bases and J by 0 bases, with 11 bases between. Germline V CDR1 and CDR2: MNHEY, SVGAGI. The CDR3 extends over 15 amino acids. The CDR3 DNA is TGTGCCAGCAGTGGGCAGGGGAGCTCTGGAAACACCATATATTTT. Residues: CASSGQGSSGNTIYF.

This clone occurred a few times. The chain is built from TRBV7-3 and TRBJ1-6; D is unclear. The CDR3 length is 14 residues. With 2 bases removed from V and 9 bases from J, the gap between germline ends came to 11 bases. Germline lookup yields CDR1 SGHTA and CDR2 FQGTGA. The CDR3 here is CASSLYRTGSPLHF. The CDR3 coding sequence is TGTGCCAGCAGCTTATATCGGACGGGTTCACCCCTCCACTTT.

The chain joins TRBV19 to TRBJ2-5; D may be TRBD1 or TRBD2 (5 bases each). The CDR3 has 15 residues. Trimming cost V 2 bases and J 5 bases, with 15 bases left between them. Germline CDR1 and CDR2: LNHDA and SQIVND (reference sequence). The CDR3 loop is CASSIMGRSPETQYF. The CDR3 nucleotides read TGTGCCAGTAGTATAATGGGACGATCCCCCGAGACCCAGTACTTC.

J is TRBJ2-7 and V is TRBV30; 7 bases align to TRBD1. From germline, CDR1 is GTSNPN and CDR2 SVGIG (reference sequence). The CDR3 length is 13 residues. J was trimmed by 3 bases and V by 3 bases; bases with no gene match: 5. CDR3 sequence (DNA): TGTGCCTGGAGGCCGGGACAGCGCTACGAGCAGTACTTC. Translation: CAWRPGQRYEQYF.

This chain joins TRBV6-4 and TRBJ2-3, with TRBD1 identical over 11 bases. The CDR3 contains 14 residues. Germline CDR1 MRHNA, CDR2 SNTAGT. The V segment lost 4 bases and the J segment 5 bases; nucleotides outside the gene matches: 2. The CDR3 spells CASSGTGGEDTQYF. Written as DNA, the CDR3 is TGTGCCAGCAGTGGGACAGGGGGCGAAGATACGCAGTATTTT.

This clone has only a few counts. This sequence joins TRBV28 and TRBJ1-1; no firm D call. CDR1 and CDR2 from the germline V gene are MDHEN and SYDVKM. V dropped 5 bases and J dropped 0 bases, with 7 bases sitting between them. The CDR3 extends over 13 amino acids. The CDR3 sequence: CASSPDLNTEAFF. CDR3 in DNA: TGTGCCAGCAGTCCCGATTTGAACACTGAAGCTTTCTTT. The complete variable domain, with remaining parts taken from reference TRBV28 and TRBJ1-1, reads DVKVTQSSRYLVKRTGEKVFLECVQDMDHENMFWYRQDPGLGLRLIYFSYDVKMKEKGDIPEGYSVSREKKERFSLILESASTNQTSMYLCASSPDLNTEAFFGQGTRLTVV.

The V call is TRBV27, the J call TRBJ1-5; 8 nucleotides agree with TRBD1. This CDR3 has 15 amino acids. Germline CDR1 MNHEY, CDR2 SMNVEV (reference sequence). V gave up 4 bases and J gave up 3 bases; unmatched junction bases: 5. The CDR3 protein is CASSSGTGSNQPQHF. DNA for the CDR3: TGTGCCAGCAGTTCGGGGACAGGATCCAATCAGCCCCAGCATTTT.

The chain recombines TRBV6-1 with TRBJ1-6; weak D call: TRBD1 (6 bases). The V end was cut by 6 bases, the J end by 10 bases, with 19 bases between. The CDR3 loop spans 15 amino acids. The germline gives CDR1 MNHNS, CDR2 SASEGT. CDR3 DNA sequence: TGTGCCAGCAGACGGGACTCGACAGGAACCTCACCCCTCCACTTT. Translated, it gives CASRRDSTGTSPLHF.

This chain joins TRBV27 and TRBJ2-1, with TRBD2 matching 7 bases. Per germline, CDR1 MNHEY and CDR2 SMNVEV (reference sequence). The J segment lost 13 bases and the V segment lost 7 bases, leaving 16 bases of the junction unmatched. This CDR3 is built from 14 residues. The CDR3 bases are TGTGCCAGCAAAGAAGGCACCGATAGCGGGCCACAGTTCTTC. Its translation: CASKEGTDSGPQFF.

J is TRBJ2-7 and V is TRBV7-2, with D unresolved. V dropped 3 bases and J dropped 1 base, with 1 base sitting between them. The CDR3 is 11 amino acids. From germline, CDR1 is SGHTA and CDR2 FQGNSA. In DNA form, the CDR3 reads TGTGCCAGCAGCTTGTCCTACGAGCAGTACTTC. Its translation is CASSLSYEQYF.